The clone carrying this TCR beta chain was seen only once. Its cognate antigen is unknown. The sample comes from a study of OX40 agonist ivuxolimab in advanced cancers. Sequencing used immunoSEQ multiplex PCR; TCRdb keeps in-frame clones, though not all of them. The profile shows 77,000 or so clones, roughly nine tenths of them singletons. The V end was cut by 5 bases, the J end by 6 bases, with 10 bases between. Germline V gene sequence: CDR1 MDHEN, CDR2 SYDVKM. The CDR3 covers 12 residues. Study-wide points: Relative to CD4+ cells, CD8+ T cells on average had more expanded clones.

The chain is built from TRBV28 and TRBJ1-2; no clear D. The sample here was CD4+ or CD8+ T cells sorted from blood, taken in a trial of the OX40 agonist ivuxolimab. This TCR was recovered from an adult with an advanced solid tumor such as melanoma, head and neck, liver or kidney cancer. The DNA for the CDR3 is TGTGCCAGCAGTCCCAGGCTTGATGGCTACACCTTC. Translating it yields CASSPRLDGYTF.